One and the same sample provided the 2 T cell receptor beta chains below, sequenced in a study of cytomegalovirus exposure and HLA in healthy donors (TCRdb year 2017). Libraries were built with the immunoSEQ multiplex PCR assay. For the multiplex PCR, a mixture combining 60 forward primers for TCR Vbeta segments and 13 reverse primers for TCR Jbeta segments was used. The table comes from immuneACCESS by way of TCRdb, which keeps in-frame sequences with V and J called. Part of the clones is missing from these tables; in studies checked, under half for an unresolved V gene and the rest for unknown reasons. This sample holds 84,000 or so clones; approximately 80% were observed only once. About 3.5% of the sample belongs to the ten largest clones. The sequenced sample consisted of PBMCs. These TCRs come from a man aged 50-60 years in good health and CMV-seronegative.

The chain joins TRBV5-1 to TRBJ2-5; TRBD2 matches at 15 bases. This CDR3 contains 17 residues. CDR1 and CDR2 (germline): SGHRS, YFSETQ. V was clipped by 3 bases and J by 5 bases; unmatched bases: 8. The CDR3 nucleotides are TGCGCCAGCAGCTCCGGACTAGCGGGGGGGCCTCGGGAGACCCAGTACTTC. Protein sequence: CASSSGLAGGPRETQYF.

A few counts support this clone. The chain uses TRBV7-9 and TRBJ1-1; 9 bases line up with TRBD1. The germline V gene has CDR1 SEHNR and CDR2 FQNEAQ (reference sequence). The CDR3 is 14 amino acids. The trim removed 5 bases at V and 5 bases at J, leaving 6 bases unmatched. CDR3 sequence (DNA): TGTGCCAGCAGCCCACAGGGGGCAGGGACTGAAGCTTTCTTT. It yields the protein CASSPQGAGTEAFF.